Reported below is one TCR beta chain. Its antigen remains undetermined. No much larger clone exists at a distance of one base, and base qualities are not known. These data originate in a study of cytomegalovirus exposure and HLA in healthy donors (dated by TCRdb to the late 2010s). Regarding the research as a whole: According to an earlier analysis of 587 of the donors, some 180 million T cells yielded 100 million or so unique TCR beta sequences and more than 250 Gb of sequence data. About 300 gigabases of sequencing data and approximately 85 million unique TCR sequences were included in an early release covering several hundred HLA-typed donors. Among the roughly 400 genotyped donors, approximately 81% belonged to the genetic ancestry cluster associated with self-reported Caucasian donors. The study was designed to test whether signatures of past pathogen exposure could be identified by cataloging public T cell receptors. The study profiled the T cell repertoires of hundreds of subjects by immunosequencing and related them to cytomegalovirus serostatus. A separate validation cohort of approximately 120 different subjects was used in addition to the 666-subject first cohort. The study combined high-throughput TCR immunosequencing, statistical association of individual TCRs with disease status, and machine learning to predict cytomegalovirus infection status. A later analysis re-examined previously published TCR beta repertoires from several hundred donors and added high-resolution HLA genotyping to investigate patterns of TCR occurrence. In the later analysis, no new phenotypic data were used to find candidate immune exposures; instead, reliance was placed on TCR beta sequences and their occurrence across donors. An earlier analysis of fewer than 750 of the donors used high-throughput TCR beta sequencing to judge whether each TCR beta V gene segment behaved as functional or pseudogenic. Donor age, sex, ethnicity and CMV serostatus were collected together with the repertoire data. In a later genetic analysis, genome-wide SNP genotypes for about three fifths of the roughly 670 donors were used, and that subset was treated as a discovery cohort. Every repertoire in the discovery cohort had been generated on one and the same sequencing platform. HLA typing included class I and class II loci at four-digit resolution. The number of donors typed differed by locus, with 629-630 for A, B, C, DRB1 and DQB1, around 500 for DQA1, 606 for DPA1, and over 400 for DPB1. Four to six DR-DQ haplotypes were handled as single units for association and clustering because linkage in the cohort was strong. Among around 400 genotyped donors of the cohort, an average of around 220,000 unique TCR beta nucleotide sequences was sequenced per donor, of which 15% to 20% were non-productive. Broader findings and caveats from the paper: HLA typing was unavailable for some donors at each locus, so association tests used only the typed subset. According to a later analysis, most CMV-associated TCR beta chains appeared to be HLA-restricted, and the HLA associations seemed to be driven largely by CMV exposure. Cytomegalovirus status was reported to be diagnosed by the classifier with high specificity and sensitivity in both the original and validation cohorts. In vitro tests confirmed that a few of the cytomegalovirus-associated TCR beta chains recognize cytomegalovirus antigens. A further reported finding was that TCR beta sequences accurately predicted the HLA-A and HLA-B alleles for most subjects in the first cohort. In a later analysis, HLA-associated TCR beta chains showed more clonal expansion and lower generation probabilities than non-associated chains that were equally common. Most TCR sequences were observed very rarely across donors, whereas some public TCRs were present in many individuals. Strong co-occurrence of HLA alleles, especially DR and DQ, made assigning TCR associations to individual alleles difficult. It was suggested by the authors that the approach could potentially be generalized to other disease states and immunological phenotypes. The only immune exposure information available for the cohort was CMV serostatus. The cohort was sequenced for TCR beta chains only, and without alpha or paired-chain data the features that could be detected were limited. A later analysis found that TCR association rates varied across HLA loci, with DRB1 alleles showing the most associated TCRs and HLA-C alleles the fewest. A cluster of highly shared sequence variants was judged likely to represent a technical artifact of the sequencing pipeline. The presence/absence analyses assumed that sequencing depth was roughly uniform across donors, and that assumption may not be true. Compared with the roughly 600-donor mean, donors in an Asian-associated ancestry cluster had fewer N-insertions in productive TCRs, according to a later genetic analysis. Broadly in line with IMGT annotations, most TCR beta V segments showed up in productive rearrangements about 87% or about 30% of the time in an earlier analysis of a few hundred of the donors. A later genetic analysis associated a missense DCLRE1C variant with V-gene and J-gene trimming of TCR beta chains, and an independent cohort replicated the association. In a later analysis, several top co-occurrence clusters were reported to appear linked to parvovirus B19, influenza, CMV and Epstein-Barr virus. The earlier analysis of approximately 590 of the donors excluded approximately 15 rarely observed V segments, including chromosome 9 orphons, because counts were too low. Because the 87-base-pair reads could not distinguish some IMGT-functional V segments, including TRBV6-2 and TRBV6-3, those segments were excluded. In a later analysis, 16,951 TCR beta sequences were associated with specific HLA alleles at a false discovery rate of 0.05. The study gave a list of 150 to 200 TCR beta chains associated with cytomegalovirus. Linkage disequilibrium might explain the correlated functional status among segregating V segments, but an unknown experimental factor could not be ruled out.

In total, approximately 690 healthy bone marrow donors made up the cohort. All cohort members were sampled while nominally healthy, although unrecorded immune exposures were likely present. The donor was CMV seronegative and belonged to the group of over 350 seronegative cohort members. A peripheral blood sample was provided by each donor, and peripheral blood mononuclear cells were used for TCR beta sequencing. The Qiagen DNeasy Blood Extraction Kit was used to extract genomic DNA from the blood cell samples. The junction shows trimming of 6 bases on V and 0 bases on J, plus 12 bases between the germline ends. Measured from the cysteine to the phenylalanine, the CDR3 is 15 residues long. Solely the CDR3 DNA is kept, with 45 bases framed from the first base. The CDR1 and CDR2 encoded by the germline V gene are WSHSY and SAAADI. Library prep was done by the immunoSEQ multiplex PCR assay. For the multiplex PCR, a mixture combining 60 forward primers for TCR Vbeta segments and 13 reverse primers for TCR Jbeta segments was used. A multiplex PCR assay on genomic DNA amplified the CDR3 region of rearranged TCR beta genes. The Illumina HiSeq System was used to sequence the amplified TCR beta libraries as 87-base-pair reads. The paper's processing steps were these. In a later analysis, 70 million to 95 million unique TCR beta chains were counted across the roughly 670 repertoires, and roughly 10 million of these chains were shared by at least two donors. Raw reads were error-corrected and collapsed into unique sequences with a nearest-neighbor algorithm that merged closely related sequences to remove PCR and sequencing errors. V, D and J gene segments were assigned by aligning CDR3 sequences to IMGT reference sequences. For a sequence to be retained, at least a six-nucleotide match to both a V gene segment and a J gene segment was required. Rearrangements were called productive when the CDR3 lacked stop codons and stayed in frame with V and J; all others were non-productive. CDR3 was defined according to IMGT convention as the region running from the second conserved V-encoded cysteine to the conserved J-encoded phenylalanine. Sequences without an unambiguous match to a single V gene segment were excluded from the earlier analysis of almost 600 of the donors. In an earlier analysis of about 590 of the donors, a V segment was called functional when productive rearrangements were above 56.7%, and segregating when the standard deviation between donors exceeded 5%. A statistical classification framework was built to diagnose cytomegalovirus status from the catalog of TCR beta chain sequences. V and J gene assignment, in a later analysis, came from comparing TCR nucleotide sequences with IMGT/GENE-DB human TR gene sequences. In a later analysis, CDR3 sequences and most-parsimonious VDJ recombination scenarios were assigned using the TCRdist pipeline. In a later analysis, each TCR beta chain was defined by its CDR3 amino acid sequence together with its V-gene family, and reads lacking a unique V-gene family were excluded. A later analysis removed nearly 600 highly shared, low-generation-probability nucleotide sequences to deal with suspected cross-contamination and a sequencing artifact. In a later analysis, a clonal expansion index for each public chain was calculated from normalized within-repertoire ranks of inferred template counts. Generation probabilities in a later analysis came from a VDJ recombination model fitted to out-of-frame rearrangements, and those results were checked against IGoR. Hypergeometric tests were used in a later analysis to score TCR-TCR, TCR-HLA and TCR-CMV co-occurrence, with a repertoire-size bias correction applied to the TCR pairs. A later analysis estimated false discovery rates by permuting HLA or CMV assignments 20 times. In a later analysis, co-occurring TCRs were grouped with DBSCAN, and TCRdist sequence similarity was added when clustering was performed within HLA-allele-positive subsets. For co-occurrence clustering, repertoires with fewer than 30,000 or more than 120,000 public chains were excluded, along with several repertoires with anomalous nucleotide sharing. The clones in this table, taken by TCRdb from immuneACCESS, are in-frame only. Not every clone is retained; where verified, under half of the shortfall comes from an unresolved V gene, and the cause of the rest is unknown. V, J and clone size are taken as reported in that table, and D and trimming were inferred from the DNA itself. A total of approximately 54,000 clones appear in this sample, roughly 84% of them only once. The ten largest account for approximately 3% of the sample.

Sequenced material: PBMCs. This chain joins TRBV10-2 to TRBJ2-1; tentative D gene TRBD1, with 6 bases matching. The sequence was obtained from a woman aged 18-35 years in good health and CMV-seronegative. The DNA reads TGCGCCAGCAGGCGACAGGCTAGCTCCTACAATGAGCAGTTCTTC. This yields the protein CASRRQASSYNEQFF.